This TCR beta chain emerged from a study of cytomegalovirus exposure and HLA in healthy donors. Broader study findings: Other equally common chains were less clonally expanded than HLA-associated TCR beta chains, a later analysis showed.

Both 60 Vbeta primers and 13 Jbeta primers went into the PCR. The method was immunoSEQ multiplex PCR; TCRdb's version includes in-frame clones alone and lacks a portion of them. The sample has about 85,000 clones; 80% are singletons. Regarding this clone: Its specificity is not known.

The specimen was PBMCs. This TCR was sampled from a man between 45 and 60 years old in good health and CMV-seropositive.

The CDR3 spells CASSRTGTGDTGELFF. The CDR3 DNA sequence: TGTGCCAGCAGCCGAACCGGGACAGGGGACACCGGGGAGCTGTTTTTT. V usage is TRBV5-4 and J usage is TRBJ2-2; 10 bases are shared with TRBD1. Germline V lookup: CDR1 SGHNT, CDR2 YYREEE (reference sequence). V lost 4 bases, J lost 3 bases, and 6 bases stayed unmatched. CDR3 length equals 16 residues.